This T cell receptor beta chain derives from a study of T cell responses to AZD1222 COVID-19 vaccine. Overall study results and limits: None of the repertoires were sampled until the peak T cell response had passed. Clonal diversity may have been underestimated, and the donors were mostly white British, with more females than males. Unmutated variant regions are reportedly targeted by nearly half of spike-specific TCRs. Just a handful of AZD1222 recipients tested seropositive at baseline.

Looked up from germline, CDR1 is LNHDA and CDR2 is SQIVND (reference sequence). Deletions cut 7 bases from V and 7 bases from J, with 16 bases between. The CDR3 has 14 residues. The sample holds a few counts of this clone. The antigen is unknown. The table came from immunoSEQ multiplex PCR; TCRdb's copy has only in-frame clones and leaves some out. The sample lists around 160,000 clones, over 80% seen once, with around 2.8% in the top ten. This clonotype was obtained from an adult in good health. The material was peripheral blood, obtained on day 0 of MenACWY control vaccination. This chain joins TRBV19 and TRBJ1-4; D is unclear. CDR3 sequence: CASKLNGAFEKLFF. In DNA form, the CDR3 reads TGTGCCAGTAAACTTAATGGCGCTTTTGAAAAACTGTTTTTT. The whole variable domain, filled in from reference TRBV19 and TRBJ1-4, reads DGGITQSPKYLFRKEGQNVTLSCEQNLNHDAMYWYRQDPGQGLRLIYYSQIVNDFQKGDIAEGYSVSREKKESFPLTVTSAQKNPTAFYLCASKLNGAFEKLFFGSGTQLSVL.